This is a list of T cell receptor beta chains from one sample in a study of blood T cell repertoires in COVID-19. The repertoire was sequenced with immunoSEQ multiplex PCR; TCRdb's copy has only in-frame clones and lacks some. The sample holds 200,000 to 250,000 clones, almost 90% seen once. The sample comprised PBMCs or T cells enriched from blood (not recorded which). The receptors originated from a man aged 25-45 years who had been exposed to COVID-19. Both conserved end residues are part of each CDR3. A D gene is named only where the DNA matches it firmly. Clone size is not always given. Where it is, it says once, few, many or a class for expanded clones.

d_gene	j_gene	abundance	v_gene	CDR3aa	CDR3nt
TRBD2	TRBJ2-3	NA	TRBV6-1	CASSVSGGPPWDTQYF	TGTGCCAGCAGTGTGAGCGGGGGGCCCCCCTGGGATACGCAGTATTTT
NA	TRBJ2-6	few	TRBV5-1	CASSLVNSGANVLTF	TGCGCCAGCAGCTTGGTAAACTCTGGGGCCAACGTCCTGACTTTC
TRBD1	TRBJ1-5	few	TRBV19	CASRGLRGEPQHF	TGTGCCAGTAGAGGCCTCAGGGGGGAGCCCCAGCATTTT
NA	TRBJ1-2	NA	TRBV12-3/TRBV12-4	CASSQTGPWAYTF	TGTGCCAGCAGTCAGACAGGCCCTTGGGCCTACACCTTC
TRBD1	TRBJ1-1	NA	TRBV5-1	CASSSRQGTEAFF	TGCGCCAGCAGCTCCAGACAGGGGACTGAAGCTTTCTTT
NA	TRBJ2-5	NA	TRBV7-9	CASSLPSVETQYF	TGTGCCAGCAGCTTGCCTAGCGTAGAGACCCAGTACTTC
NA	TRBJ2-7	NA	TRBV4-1	CASSQYLGVGYEQYF	TGCGCCAGCAGCCAATATTTAGGGGTAGGCTACGAGCAGTACTTC
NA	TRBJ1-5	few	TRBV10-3	CATSSGDSNQPQHF	TGTGCCACCTCTTCAGGGGATAGCAATCAGCCCCAGCATTTT
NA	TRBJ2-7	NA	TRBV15	CATSRAQGPSYEQYF	TGTGCCACCAGCAGAGCTCAGGGTCCCTCCTACGAGCAGTACTTC
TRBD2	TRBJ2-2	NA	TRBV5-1	CASSFSGGALRTGELFF	TGCGCCAGCAGCTTTAGCGGGGGGGCCTTGAGAACCGGGGAGCTGTTTTTT
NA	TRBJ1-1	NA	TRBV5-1	CASRGGAYDTEAFF	TGCGCCAGCAGAGGGGGGGCTTATGACACTGAAGCTTTCTTT
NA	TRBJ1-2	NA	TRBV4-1	CASSQETDSHGYTF	TGCGCCAGCAGCCAAGAGACAGACTCCCATGGCTACACCTTC
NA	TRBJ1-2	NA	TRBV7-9	CASTQDSDGYTF	TGTGCCAGCACCCAGGACAGCGATGGCTACACCTTC
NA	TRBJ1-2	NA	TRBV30	CARQRQNYGYTF	TGTGCCAGACAAAGACAGAACTATGGCTACACCTTC
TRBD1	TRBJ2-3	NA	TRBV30	CAWSVRQGWGTQYF	TGTGCCTGGAGTGTAAGACAGGGGTGGGGTACGCAGTATTTT
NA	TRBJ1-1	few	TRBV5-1	CASSLEDSMNTEAFF	TGCGCCAGCAGCTTGGAAGACAGTATGAACACTGAAGCTTTCTTT
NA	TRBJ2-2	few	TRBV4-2	CASSQEVRITGELFF	TGTGCCAGCAGCCAAGAAGTCAGGATCACCGGGGAGCTGTTTTTT
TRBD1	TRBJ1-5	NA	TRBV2	CASSGRTGSNQPQHF	TGTGCCAGCAGTGGACGGACAGGTAGCAATCAGCCCCAGCATTTT
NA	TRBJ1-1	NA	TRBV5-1	CASSLVGGEVLRRTEAFF	TGCGCCAGCAGCTTGGTGGGCGGGGAAGTTCTGAGGAGGACTGAAGCTTTCTTT
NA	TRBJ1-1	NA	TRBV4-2	CASSQDLVVGARMNTEAFF	TGTGCCAGCAGCCAAGATTTAGTGGTAGGGGCCAGAATGAACACTGAAGCTTTCTTT
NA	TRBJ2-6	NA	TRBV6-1	CASSDRSSGANVLTF	TGTGCCAGCAGTGATCGGTCCTCTGGGGCCAACGTCCTGACTTTC
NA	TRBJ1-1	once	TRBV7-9	CASSPTGQFFTEAFF	TGTGCCAGCAGCCCAACAGGACAGTTCTTCACTGAAGCTTTCTTT
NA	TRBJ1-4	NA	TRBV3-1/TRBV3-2	CASSQAQEGNEKLFF	TGTGCCAGCAGCCAAGCCCAGGAGGGAAACGAAAAACTGTTTTTT
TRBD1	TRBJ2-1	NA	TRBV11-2	CASSLARTGYNEQFF	TGTGCCAGCAGCTTAGCAAGGACAGGGTACAATGAGCAGTTCTTC
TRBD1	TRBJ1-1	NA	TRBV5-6	CASSIRDSLMNTEAFF	TGTGCCAGCAGCATCCGGGACAGCCTAATGAACACTGAAGCTTTCTTT
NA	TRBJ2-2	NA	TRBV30	CAWTGVSNTGELFF	TGTGCCTGGACAGGGGTCTCGAACACCGGGGAGCTGTTTTTT
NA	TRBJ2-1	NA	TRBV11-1	CASSLKAQGPLNEQFF	TGTGCCAGCAGCTTAAAGGCCCAGGGGCCGCTCAATGAGCAGTTCTTC
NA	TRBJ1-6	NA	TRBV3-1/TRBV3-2	CASSQGSGNSPLHF	TGTGCCAGCAGCCAGGGGTCAGGGAATTCACCCCTCCACTTT
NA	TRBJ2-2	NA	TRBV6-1	CASSEASQGILYGELFF	TGTGCCAGCAGTGAAGCTAGTCAGGGTATATTATATGGGGAGCTGTTTTTT
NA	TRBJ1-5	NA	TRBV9	CASSVGGNGNQPQHF	TGTGCCAGCAGCGTAGGAGGGAATGGCAATCAGCCCCAGCATTTT
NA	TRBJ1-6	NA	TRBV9	CASSAANSPLHF	TGTGCCAGCAGCGCCGCGAATTCACCCCTCCACTTT
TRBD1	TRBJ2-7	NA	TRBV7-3	CASSNRGGEQYF	TGTGCCAGCAGCAACAGGGGTGGCGAGCAGTACTTC
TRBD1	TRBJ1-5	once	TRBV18	CASSPGDRVNNQPQHF	TGTGCCAGCTCACCGGGGGACAGGGTGAACAATCAGCCCCAGCATTTT
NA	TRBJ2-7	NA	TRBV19	CASSIDVGRGYEQYF	TGTGCCAGTAGTATAGATGTCGGCAGGGGCTACGAGCAGTACTTC
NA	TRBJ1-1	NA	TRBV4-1	CASSREPGGPEAFF	TGCGCCAGCAGCCGAGAGCCGGGGGGACCTGAAGCTTTCTTT
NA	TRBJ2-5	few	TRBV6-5	CASTETERETQYF	TGTGCCAGCACGGAGACAGAAAGAGAGACCCAGTACTTC
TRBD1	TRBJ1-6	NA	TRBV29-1	CSVKERETGGSPLHF	TGCAGCGTTAAGGAGCGGGAGACAGGGGGTTCACCCCTCCACTTT
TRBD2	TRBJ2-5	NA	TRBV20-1	CSASGTSGVTQYF	TGCAGTGCTAGTGGGACTAGCGGGGTGACCCAGTACTTC
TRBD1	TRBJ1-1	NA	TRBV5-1	CASSLRTGVEAFF	TGCGCCAGCAGCCTTCGGACAGGGGTTGAAGCTTTCTTT
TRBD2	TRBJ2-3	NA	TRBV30	CAWSAGRAPESTDTQYF	TGTGCCTGGAGTGCCGGGAGGGCGCCTGAGAGCACAGATACGCAGTATTTT
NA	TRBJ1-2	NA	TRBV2	CASLLYYGYTF	TGTGCCAGTCTCCTCTATTATGGCTACACCTTC
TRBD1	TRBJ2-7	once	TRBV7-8	CASSLRDSFYEQYF	TGTGCCAGCAGCCTCCGGGACAGTTTCTACGAGCAGTACTTC
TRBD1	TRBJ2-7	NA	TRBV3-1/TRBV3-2	CASSLTTGPQREQYF	TGTGCCAGCAGCCTGACGACAGGGCCCCAGCGCGAGCAGTACTTC
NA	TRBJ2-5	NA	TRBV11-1	CASSLARRETQYF	TGTGCCAGCAGCTTAGCGCGTAGAGAGACCCAGTACTTC
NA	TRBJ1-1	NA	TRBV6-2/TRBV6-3	CASSYIWGQGYTEAFF	TGTGCCAGCAGTTACATATGGGGGCAGGGCTACACTGAAGCTTTCTTT
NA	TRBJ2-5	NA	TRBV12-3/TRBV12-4	CASSFAGRETQYF	TGTGCCAGCAGTTTCGCGGGGAGAGAGACCCAGTACTTC
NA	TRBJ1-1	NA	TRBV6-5	CASSRGGGVAFF	TGTGCCAGCAGCCGCGGGGGCGGAGTGGCTTTCTTT
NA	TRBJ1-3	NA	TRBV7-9	CASSPPGQTRGNTIYF	TGTGCCAGCAGCCCTCCGGGACAAACGAGGGGCAACACCATATATTTT
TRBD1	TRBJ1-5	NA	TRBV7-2	CASSLRTGPAGPRPQHF	TGTGCCAGCAGCTTACGGACAGGACCCGCGGGCCCTCGACCCCAGCATTTT
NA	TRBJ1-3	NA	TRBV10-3	CAISVKGASGNTIYF	TGTGCCATCAGTGTTAAAGGGGCCTCTGGAAACACCATATATTTT
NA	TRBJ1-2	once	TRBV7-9	CASSFTGTNYGYTF	TGTGCCAGCAGCTTCACCGGGACTAACTATGGCTACACCTTC
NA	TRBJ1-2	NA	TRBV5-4	CASGTGSNYGYTF	TGTGCCAGCGGAACAGGTTCTAACTATGGCTACACCTTC
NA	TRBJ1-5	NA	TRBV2	CASRTSENQPQHF	TGTGCCAGCAGAACTAGCGAGAATCAGCCCCAGCATTTT
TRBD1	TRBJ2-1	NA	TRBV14	CASSPGQGAYNEQFF	TGTGCCAGCAGCCCAGGACAGGGGGCCTACAATGAGCAGTTCTTC
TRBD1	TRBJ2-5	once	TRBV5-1	CASSYRPDREMETQYF	TGCGCCAGCAGCTACAGACCGGACAGGGAGATGGAGACCCAGTACTTC
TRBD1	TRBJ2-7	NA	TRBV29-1	CSVEGTGSAYEQYF	TGCAGCGTTGAGGGGACAGGGTCGGCCTACGAGCAGTACTTC
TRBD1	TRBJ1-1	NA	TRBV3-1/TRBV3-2	CASSQGAGGEAFF	TGTGCCAGCAGCCAAGGGGCAGGGGGTGAAGCTTTCTTT
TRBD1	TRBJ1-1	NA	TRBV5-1	CASSSGDRDTEAFF	TGCGCCAGCAGCTCTGGGGACAGGGACACTGAAGCTTTCTTT
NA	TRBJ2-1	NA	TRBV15	CATSSIRGNNEQFF	TGTGCCACCAGCAGTATCCGGGGAAACAATGAGCAGTTCTTC
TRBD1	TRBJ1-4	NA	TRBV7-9	CASVSGTGNEKLFF	TGTGCCAGCGTCTCGGGGACAGGAAATGAAAAACTGTTTTTT